This T cell receptor (beta chain) was profiled in a study of cytotoxic CD8 clonotypes in ibrutinib-treated CLL. For TCR beta libraries, about 2.2 micrograms of genomic DNA were obtained from cryopreserved PBMCs. Depths of 1 in 200,000 to 1 in 1 million T cells were the sequencing target. The data were produced by immunoSEQ multiplex PCR, yet TCRdb's version contains in-frame clones alone and is incomplete. The sample yields roughly 180,000 clones, 70% to 85% seen once. Worth noting for this clone: Antigen unknown.

Regarding the study as a whole: Few clonotypes were public, and these shrank or held steady under treatment.

Per germline, CDR1 MNHEY and CDR2 SVGAGI. The CDR3 runs to 13 residues. The V end was cut by 2 bases, the J end by 4 bases, with 9 bases between. Specimen: PBMCs, collected after 24 months of ibrutinib treatment. V and J are TRBV6-5 and TRBJ2-7; D may be TRBD1 (6 bases). The receptor was derived from a human donor with chronic lymphocytic leukemia. In DNA form, the CDR3 reads TGTGCCAGCAGTTACCCCAGGGGTTACGAGCAGTACTTC. This codes for CASSYPRGYEQYF.